The 7 T cell receptor beta chains presented below share a single source sample, sequenced in a study of cytomegalovirus exposure and HLA in healthy donors (TCRdb year 2017). Library construction relied on the immunoSEQ multiplex PCR assay. For the multiplex PCR, a mixture combining 60 forward primers for TCR Vbeta segments and 13 reverse primers for TCR Jbeta segments was used. Drawn from immuneACCESS, this table holds only the in-frame rearrangements with V and J called that TCRdb kept. Clones are partly lost; checked studies trace under half to an unresolved V gene and leave the rest unexplained. This sample comprises about 83,000 clones, roughly 81% of them detected only once. The top ten clones comprise around 1.8% of the sample. Sample: PBMCs. The receptors were sampled from a woman in her twenties or thirties in good health and CMV-seronegative.

The genes are TRBV7-9 and TRBJ1-4, with D perhaps TRBD1 (5 bases). Germline V gene sequence: CDR1 SEHNR, CDR2 FQNEAQ (reference sequence). V lost 6 bases, J lost 7 bases, and 15 bases lay in between. The CDR3 has 14 residues. The CDR3 region is CASSAGTGGEKLFF. The DNA for the CDR3 is TGTGCCAGCAGTGCAGGGACGGGGGGTGAAAAACTGTTTTTT. The variable domain in full, with the rest retrieved from reference TRBV7-9 and TRBJ1-4, is DTGVSQNPRHKITKRGQNVTFRCDPISEHNRLYWYRQTLGQGPEFLTYFQNEAQLEKSRLLSDRFSAERPKGSFSTLEIQRTEQGDSAMYLCASSAGTGGEKLFFGSGTQLSVL.

This clone has only a few counts. CDR3 sequence: CASSHVKWGHSTGELFF. The CDR3 coding sequence is TGTGCCAGCAGCCATGTCAAGTGGGGACATTCCACCGGGGAGCTGTTTTTT. The J gene is TRBJ2-2, the V gene TRBV14; TRBD1 is a possible D gene (6 bases). This CDR3 comprises 17 residues. Germline lookup yields CDR1 SGHDN and CDR2 FVKESK. V was shortened by 3 bases and J by 4 bases, with 18 bases between the two germline ends.

V gene TRBV19 combines with J gene TRBJ2-2; D possibly corresponds to TRBD2 (6 bases). Per germline, CDR1 LNHDA and CDR2 SQIVND (reference sequence). This CDR3 contains 16 residues. The V gene lost 3 bases and the J gene lost 4 bases, with 15 bases spanning the gap. CDR3 residues: CASSMSGLRRTGELFF. The CDR3, as DNA: TGTGCCAGTAGTATGTCGGGACTCAGACGCACCGGGGAGCTGTTTTTT.

The chain employs TRBV7-2 and TRBJ2-5; TRBD1 agrees at 10 bases. The junction had 1 base not matched to a gene; V was cut back by 0 bases and J by 0 bases. The CDR3 totals 16 residues. The V gene's germline CDR1 is SGHTA and CDR2 FQGNSA. CDR3 nucleotide sequence: TGTGCCAGCAGCTTAGCTGGGACAGGGGACCAAGAGACCCAGTACTTC. Protein: CASSLAGTGDQETQYF.

The V gene is TRBV30, the J gene TRBJ2-7, with 10 bases that match TRBD2. There are 14 residues in the CDR3. Germline lookup yields CDR1 GTSNPN and CDR2 SVGIG (reference sequence). V was pared by 3 bases and J by 3 bases, with 5 bases of the junction left unmatched. DNA for the CDR3: TGTGCCTGGAGCCGGACTAGCGGAGGCTACGAGCAGTACTTC. Amino acids: CAWSRTSGGYEQYF.

On this clone itself: At one end, the junction sequence differs from germline, possibly due to a read error. The V and J genes are TRBV7-7 and TRBJ2-2, with TRBD1 identical over 7 bases. The CDR3 runs to 14 residues. Germline V gene data show CDR1 as SSHAT and CDR2 as FNYEAQ (reference sequence). The CDR3 nucleotides are TGTGCTAGCAGGACAGGCCCTGGCACCGGGGAGCTGTTTTTT. Residues: CASRTGPGTGELFF.

The chain joins TRBV2 to TRBJ1-2; no firm D call. Germline V gives CDR1 SNHLY, CDR2 FYNNEI. V gave up 1 base and J gave up 7 bases, with 4 bases separating them. The CDR3 runs to 11 residues. CDR3 residues: CASSEDTGYTF. Here the CDR3 DNA reads TGTGCCAGCAGTGAAGACACTGGCTACACCTTC.